The 13 T cell receptor beta chains presented below share a single source sample, sequenced in a study of beta chain features in type 1 diabetes. General study results and limits: Within each of all four CD4+ subsets, Type 1 diabetes patients had TCRB CDR3s that were moderately but significantly shorter.

Antigen specificity for these receptors is unknown. As every portion of the isolated RNA was reverse transcribed, the sequencing read expressed TCRB transcripts. Sequencing was performed with immunoSEQ multiplex PCR; in TCRdb, only in-frame clones are kept and a portion is missing. The sample lists about 650,000 clones, 12% occurring once. The sample comprised naive CD4+ T cells from blood. These TCRs come from a young man with type 1 diabetes.

This clone was counted a few times. V and J are TRBV7-2 and TRBJ2-7, with 8 bases matching TRBD2. CDR1 and CDR2 (germline): SGHTA, FQGNSA. This CDR3 has 15 residues. The ends lost 1 base at V and 4 bases at J; junction bases unmatched: 6. The CDR3 loop is CASSLVAGGKYEQYF. CDR3 in DNA: TGTGCCAGCAGCTTAGTGGCGGGGGGCAAATACGAGCAGTACTTC.

This clone has only a few counts. The rearrangement links TRBV9 to TRBJ2-3; D is unclear. The germline gives CDR1 SGDLS, CDR2 YYNGEE. The V end was cut by 4 bases, the J end by 0 bases, with 12 bases between. This CDR3 region has 15 residues. The CDR3 spells CASSPQSVSTDTQYF. The CDR3, as DNA: TGTGCCAGCAGCCCTCAGTCGGTGAGCACAGATACGCAGTATTTT. Combining the CDR3 with reference TRBV9 and TRBJ2-3 gives the whole variable domain DSGVTQTPKHLITATGQRVTLRCSPRSGDLSVYWYQQSLDQGLQFLIQYYNGEERAKGNILERFSAQQFPDLHSELNLSSLELGDSALYFCASSPQSVSTDTQYFGPGTRLTVL.

V is TRBV7-2 and J is TRBJ2-5, with 8 bases matching TRBD1. This CDR3 contains 15 residues. CDR1 is SGHTA and CDR2 is FQGNSA in the germline V gene. V lost 5 bases and J lost 5; bases outside the gene matches: 10. CDR3 sequence: CASSRSGTGWETQYF. In nucleotides, the CDR3 is TGTGCCAGCAGCCGGTCCGGGACAGGTTGGGAGACCCAGTACTTC.

The V gene is TRBV27, the J gene TRBJ2-5, with D hard to call. The V end lost 5 bases, the J end lost 7 bases, and 17 bases lay between the germline ends. This CDR3 has 14 amino acids. Per germline, CDR1 MNHEY and CDR2 SMNVEV (reference sequence). The CDR3 coding sequence is TGTGCCAGCAGTCCCGACCCCCGAGGTTTGACCCAGTACTTC. It encodes CASSPDPRGLTQYF.

This clone was picked up a small number of times. CDR3 sequence (DNA): TGTGCCAGCCGCAGGGGGTACAATGAGCAGTTCTTC. Amino acids: CASRRGYNEQFF. V is TRBV25-1 and J is TRBJ2-1, with 7 bases identical to TRBD1. In germline, CDR1 is MGHDK, CDR2 SYGVNS. This CDR3 contains 12 residues. V lost 8 bases and J lost 4; bases outside the gene matches: 2.

V is TRBV19 and J is TRBJ1-1; 9 positions agree with TRBD1. V shed 4 bases, J shed 5 bases, and the junction held 5 bases outside the gene matches. The germline gives CDR1 LNHDA, CDR2 SQIVND (reference sequence). The CDR3 is 14 amino acids. CDR3 sequence (DNA): TGTGCCAGTAGTACGGGACAGGGTCTGACTGAAGCTTTCTTT. Its protein product is CASSTGQGLTEAFF.

This chain uses TRBV28 with TRBJ2-4; D tentatively reads TRBD1 or TRBD2 (5 bases each). V was cut by 5 bases and J by 10 bases, with 15 bases left in between. The CDR3 has 13 amino acids. Germline loops: CDR1 MDHEN, CDR2 SYDVKM. CDR3 nucleotides: TGTGCCAGCAGTGGGACGACCTTTGGGATTCAGTACTTC. Translated, it gives CASSGTTFGIQYF.

The V and J genes are TRBV19 and TRBJ2-5; 9 bases are shared with TRBD1. In germline, CDR1 is LNHDA, CDR2 SQIVND (reference sequence). This CDR3 contains 17 residues. With V trimmed by 3 bases and J by 2 bases, 10 bases remained unmatched. The CDR3 DNA reads TGTGCCAGTAGTATCCGAGCCGGGACAGGGTATCAAGAGACCCAGTACTTC. Translating it yields CASSIRAGTGYQETQYF.

This sequence joins TRBV5-6 and TRBJ2-1; no reliable D call. This CDR3 has 17 residues. The germline gives CDR1 SGHDT, CDR2 YYEEEE. Trimming took 6 bases from V and 0 from J, leaving 19 bases between them. CDR3 DNA: TGTGCCAGCACCACTCCAAAGGCTGGCAGCTCCTACAATGAGCAGTTCTTC. Protein: CASTTPKAGSSYNEQFF.

The genes are TRBV4-2 and TRBJ2-3; the match to TRBD2 covers 16 bases. Germline V lookup: CDR1 LGHNA, CDR2 YNFKEQ. The CDR3 loop spans 20 amino acids. V lost 4 bases to trimming and J lost 5 bases; unmatched junction nucleotides: 15. CDR3: CASSLNPPQGLAGGRDTQYF. The CDR3 nucleotides read TGTGCCAGCAGCCTAAACCCTCCCCAGGGACTAGCGGGGGGGAGAGATACGCAGTATTTT.

The rearrangement links TRBV14 to TRBJ1-1, with D maybe TRBD1 (6 bases). Germline V gene sequence: CDR1 SGHDN, CDR2 FVKESK. The CDR3 is 16 amino acids. The ends were cut back, 4 bases at V and 4 bases at J, with 19 bases in the middle. The CDR3 region is CASSRGTPSGGTEAFF. The CDR3 nucleotides read TGTGCCAGCAGCCGAGGGACACCCTCGGGGGGCACTGAAGCTTTCTTT.

The chain has TRBV7-9 and TRBJ2-7; perhaps TRBD1 as D (5 bases). This CDR3 has 13 residues. CDR1 and CDR2 (germline): SEHNR, FQNEAQ (reference sequence). V lost 7 bases and J 2 bases, leaving 12 bases between the germline ends. The CDR3 spells CASNGQRTYEQYF. CDR3 nucleotides: TGTGCCAGCAATGGACAACGCACCTACGAGCAGTACTTC.

This chain connects TRBV10-3 to TRBJ2-1, with D unresolved. The CDR3 runs to 15 residues. V lost 3 bases, J lost 6 bases, and 15 bases lay in between. The germline V gene has CDR1 ENHRY and CDR2 SYGVKD. The CDR3 reads CAISDEQSDSNEQFF. The CDR3 bases are TGTGCCATCAGTGACGAACAGAGCGACTCCAATGAGCAGTTCTTC.